The 3 T cell receptor beta chains below were found in one sample sequenced in a study of patients and donors after allogeneic stem cell transplantation. From the RT-PCR reads, TCRdb called clonotypes with MiXCR, one entry per CDR3 protein. Among approximately 200,000 distinct CDR3 sequences listed, about 38% were seen once. The sample comprised blood, either unsorted or a sorted T cell fraction (not recorded which). All receptors derive from a human donor who was either an allogeneic HSCT recipient or a stem cell or donor lymphocyte infusion donor (not recorded which). It is not recorded whose cells these are; they may come from a transplant donor.

This clonotype has just a few counts. The rearrangement joins TRBV9 to TRBJ2-1; D is ambiguous. Germline V CDR1 and CDR2: SGDLS, YYNGEE. The CDR3 is 16 amino acids. Trimming removed 0 bases at V and 1 base at J, with 11 bases between. For the CDR3, the DNA is TGTGCCAGCAGCGTAGATCTAGGGCATTCCTACAATGAGCAGTTCTTC. This translates into CASSVDLGHSYNEQFF.

This clonotype was counted a few times. The chain uses TRBV6-1 and TRBJ2-7; D is uncertain. In germline, CDR1 is MNHNS, CDR2 SASEGT. The V end lost 5 bases, the J end lost 0 bases, and 11 bases lay between the germline ends. This CDR3 spans 14 amino acids. CDR3 sequence (DNA): TGTGCCAGCAGTACTATGGCTAGCTCCTACGAGCAGTACTTC. Protein product: CASSTMASSYEQYF.

The rearrangement uses TRBV20-1 and TRBJ2-3; D unresolved. Trimming took 3 bases from V and 4 from J, leaving 11 bases between them. Germline V lookup: CDR1 DFQATT, CDR2 SNEGSKA (reference sequence). CDR3 length: 13 residues. CDR3: CSARSGVADTQYF. Written as DNA, the CDR3 is TGCAGTGCTAGGTCCGGAGTGGCAGATACGCAGTATTTT.